The 14 T cell receptor beta chains presented below share a single source sample, sequenced in a study of cytomegalovirus exposure and HLA in healthy donors listed by TCRdb under 2017. Library preparation was by the immunoSEQ multiplex PCR assay. For the multiplex PCR, a mixture combining 60 forward primers for TCR Vbeta segments and 13 reverse primers for TCR Jbeta segments was used. TCRdb's version of the immuneACCESS table is confined to in-frame rearrangements and falls short of the full clone set. An unresolved V gene accounts for under half of the shortfall where checked; the remainder is of unknown origin. In all, the sample holds under 200,000 clones, and around 79% of those were seen once. The ten most abundant clones make up 0.5% to 0.55% of the sample. Input material: PBMCs. These receptors were taken from a woman in her 50s in good health and CMV-seronegative.

This sequence joins TRBV5-4 and TRBJ2-1, with D possibly TRBD2 on 6 matching bases. The CDR3 sequence is 15 residues long. CDR1 and CDR2 (germline): SGHNT, YYREEE (reference sequence). Trimming took 0 bases from V and 7 from J, leaving 14 bases between them. The chain's CDR3 is CASSLVFQGGNEQFF. DNA of the CDR3: TGTGCCAGCAGCTTGGTGTTCCAGGGAGGAAATGAGCAGTTCTTC.

The genes are TRBV11-2 and TRBJ2-7, with D possibly matching TRBD2 (5 bases). The V and J ends lost 3 bases and 2 bases respectively, with 14 bases between them. Germline CDR1 SGHAT, CDR2 FQNNGV. This CDR3 is built from 15 residues. The CDR3 coding sequence is TGTGCCAGCAGCTTGTACCCCGGGAAGACCTACGAGCAGTACTTC. It is translated as CASSLYPGKTYEQYF.

This clone was recorded only once. The chain employs TRBV27 and TRBJ2-7; TRBD1 matches 7 bases. The CDR3 spans 15 residues. Germline-derived CDR1 and CDR2 are MNHEY and SMNVEV (reference sequence). The V and J ends lost 5 bases and 7 bases, in that order; junction bases with no gene match: 14. The CDR3 region has the DNA TGTGCCAGCAGTGTCACAGGGGCCCGGGGTTGGGAGCAGTACTTC. This codes for CASSVTGARGWEQYF.

To note about this clone: The sample contains more than one DNA sequence encoding this CDR3. This chain links TRBV5-4 with TRBJ1-1, with 7 bases that match TRBD1. This CDR3 is 14 amino acids long. Trimming cost V 3 bases and J 4 bases; bases outside gene matches: 6. The germline CDR1 and CDR2 sequences are SGHNT and YYREEE (reference sequence). The CDR3 nucleotides are TGTGCCAGCAGCTCCAAGCAGGGGGTCACTGAAGCTTTCTTT. Translated: CASSSKQGVTEAFF. The whole variable domain, filled in from reference TRBV5-4 and TRBJ1-1, reads ETGVTQSPTHLIKTRGQQVTLRCSSQSGHNTVSWYQQALGQGPQFIFQYYREEENGRGNFPPRFSGLQFPNYSSELNVNALELDDSALYLCASSSKQGVTEAFFGQGTRLTVV.

In this sample, this clone turned up once. The chain employs TRBV5-5 and TRBJ1-3, with D possibly TRBD1 on 6 matching bases. The CDR3 is 14 amino acids. Germline assignment: CDR1 SGHKS and CDR2 YYEKEE (reference sequence). Trimming pared 6 bases from V and 3 bases from J, leaving 13 bases between. DNA of the CDR3: TGTGCCAGCACACTCAGGGGTGGTGGAAACACCATATATTTT. This encodes CASTLRGGGNTIYF. The full variable domain, rest sourced from reference TRBV5-5 and TRBJ1-3, is DAGVTQSPTHLIKTRGQQVTLRCSPISGHKSVSWYQQVLGQGPQFIFQYYEKEERGRGNFPDRFSARQFPNYSSELNVNALLLGDSALYLCASTLRGGGNTIYFGEGSWLTVV.

The rearrangement links TRBV2 to TRBJ2-1; 8 bases agree with TRBD1. With 4 bases clipped from V and 4 bases from J, the junction kept 3 bases outside the gene matches. CDR1 is SNHLY and CDR2 is FYNNEI in the germline V gene. The CDR3 runs 14 residues. CDR3 nucleotides: TGTGCCAGCAGTGTACAGGGGGATTACAATGAGCAGTTCTTC. Its protein product is CASSVQGDYNEQFF. Using reference TRBV2 and TRBJ2-1 for the parts outside the CDR3, the full variable domain is EPEVTQTPSHQVTQMGQEVILRCVPISNHLYFYWYRQILGQKVEFLVSFYNNEISEKSEIFDDQFSVERPDGSNFTLKIRSTKLEDSAMYFCASSVQGDYNEQFFGPGTRLTVL.

The chain employs TRBV28 and TRBJ2-2; 8 bases fit TRBD1. There are 16 residues in the CDR3. Looked up from germline, CDR1 is MDHEN and CDR2 is SYDVKM. The junction had 3 bases not matched to a gene; V was cut back by 2 bases and J by 1 base. This CDR3 is CASSLPGTGNTGELFF. CDR3 sequence (DNA): TGTGCCAGCAGTTTACCCGGGACAGGGAACACCGGGGAGCTGTTTTTT.

V is TRBV10-1 and J is TRBJ2-1, with D uncertain. The CDR3 runs 15 residues. Germline V lookup: CDR1 WNHNN, CDR2 SYGVQD (reference sequence). With 6 bases removed from V and 0 bases from J, the gap between germline ends came to 12 bases. This CDR3 reads CASSRGGSSYNEQFF. The DNA for the CDR3 is TGCGCCAGCAGCAGAGGTGGAAGCTCCTACAATGAGCAGTTCTTC.

The chain carries TRBV28 and TRBJ1-1; 7 bases are a match to TRBD1. CDR3 length equals 14 residues. In germline, CDR1 is MDHEN, CDR2 SYDVKM. V was clipped by 1 base and J by 4 bases; unmatched bases: 3. CDR3 in DNA: TGTGCCAGCAGTTTATCCCAGGGGGTCACTGAAGCTTTCTTT. Translated: CASSLSQGVTEAFF.

This clone was recorded a few times. The chain couples TRBV7-2 to TRBJ2-5; D call uncertain. This CDR3 is built from 15 residues. Germline CDR1 is SGHTA and CDR2 is FQGNSA. The V end was cut by 5 bases, the J end by 4 bases, with 17 bases between. The CDR3: CASSHSVYTTETQYF. The DNA of the CDR3 is TGTGCCAGCAGCCATTCGGTGTACACTACAGAGACCCAGTACTTC.

The chain recombines TRBV5-1 with TRBJ1-1; D is perhaps TRBD1 (6 bases). The CDR3 contains 14 residues. Germline lookup yields CDR1 SGHRS and CDR2 YFSETQ. Between the trimmed V and J ends, which lost 1 base and 5 bases, there was a span of 12 bases. Written as DNA, the CDR3 is TGCGCCAGCAGCTTGAATCACAGGGATACTGAAGCTTTCTTT. Translating it yields CASSLNHRDTEAFF.

The chain recombines TRBV15 with TRBJ2-2; D not resolved. The CDR3 totals 12 residues. CDR1 and CDR2 (germline): LNHNV, YYDKDF (reference sequence). V lost 1 base and J lost 7, with 4 bases in between. In nucleotides, the CDR3 is TGTGCCACCAGCAGAGCAGGCGGGGAGCTGTTTTTT. Protein: CATSRAGGELFF. The full variable domain, completed using reference TRBV15 and TRBJ2-2, is DAMVIQNPRYQVTQFGKPVTLSCSQTLNHNVMYWYQQKSSQAPKLLFHYYDKDFNNEADTPDNFQSRRPNTSFCFLDIRSPGLGDTAMYLCATSRAGGELFFGEGSRLTVL.

The chain has TRBV5-6 and TRBJ2-7, with D possibly being TRBD1 (7 bases). In germline, CDR1 is SGHDT, CDR2 YYEEEE. Trimming took 4 bases from V and 4 from J, leaving 18 bases between them. This CDR3 comprises 15 residues. This chain's CDR3 is CASSLIRGASYEQYF. CDR3 coding DNA: TGTGCCAGCAGCCTCATCAGGGGGGCCTCGTACGAGCAGTACTTC.

This chain connects TRBV20-1 to TRBJ2-5; D call uncertain. Trimming removed 6 bases from V and 5 bases from J, with 7 bases in between. This CDR3 comprises 10 residues. Germline values: CDR1 DFQATT, CDR2 SNEGSKA (reference sequence). CDR3 protein: CSAQLETQYF. In nucleotides, the CDR3 is TGCAGTGCCCAGTTGGAGACCCAGTACTTC.